This T cell receptor (beta chain) is from a study of chemoradiotherapy in HPV16-positive cancers (dated 2022 in TCRdb). About the study as a whole: Candidate HPV-specific T-cell clones and common TCR motifs were defined through functional T-cell assays on cells from a couple of HPV16-positive patients. The study asked whether T-cell immunity to the HPV oncoproteins E6 and E7 changes during chemoradiotherapy and whether this immunity affects survival. TCR repertoires from some 89 patients with HPV-related cancers were then used to track the candidate HPV-specific TCRs and motifs.

Details on this clone: This receptor's antigen is unknown. The input lacks base qualities; no much larger clone sits a single base away.

Repertoires were sampled multiple times during chemoradiotherapy, which allowed clonal expansion in the tumor microenvironment to be followed. Findings and caveats that apply to the study as a whole: The functional definition of HPV-specific T cells was derived from only a couple of HPV16-positive patients, and the survival association was reported for HPV16-positive patients. Expansion of candidate HPV-specific clones and E7-related TCR motifs was observed in the tumor microenvironment during treatment, whereas no such expansion was observed for non-HPV-specific T cells. Among HPV16-positive patients, expansion of HPV-responsive T cells during chemoradiotherapy was associated with better recurrence-free survival.

Library preparation employed the immunoSEQ multiplex PCR assay. TCRdb obtained this table from immuneACCESS and retained in-frame rearrangements with V and J assigned. These tables miss some clones; where compared with another copy, unresolved V genes account for less than half of the shortfall, and the remainder is unexplained. Within this sample are over 5,000 clones, with around 83% of them counted one time only. Around 2.4% of the sample goes to the ten largest clones. Its CDR3 holds 14 amino acids, cysteine through phenylalanine. The sequence is cut down to CDR3 DNA, 42 bases in frame from base 1. V loses 3 bases, J loses 8 bases, and the germline ends lie 14 bases apart. CDR1 and CDR2 (SGHVS, FQNEAQ) derive from the germline V gene.

The sample here was tumor tissue, taken from a patient who underwent chemoradiotherapy. The sequence came from a human donor with HPV-associated anogenital cancer. The sequence links TRBV7-8 to TRBJ2-1; D gene: possibly TRBD1, on 6 matching bases. The nucleotides read TGTGCCAGCAGCTTGGGGGCCTTTAGGGATGAGCAGTTCTTC. It is translated as CASSLGAFRDEQFF.